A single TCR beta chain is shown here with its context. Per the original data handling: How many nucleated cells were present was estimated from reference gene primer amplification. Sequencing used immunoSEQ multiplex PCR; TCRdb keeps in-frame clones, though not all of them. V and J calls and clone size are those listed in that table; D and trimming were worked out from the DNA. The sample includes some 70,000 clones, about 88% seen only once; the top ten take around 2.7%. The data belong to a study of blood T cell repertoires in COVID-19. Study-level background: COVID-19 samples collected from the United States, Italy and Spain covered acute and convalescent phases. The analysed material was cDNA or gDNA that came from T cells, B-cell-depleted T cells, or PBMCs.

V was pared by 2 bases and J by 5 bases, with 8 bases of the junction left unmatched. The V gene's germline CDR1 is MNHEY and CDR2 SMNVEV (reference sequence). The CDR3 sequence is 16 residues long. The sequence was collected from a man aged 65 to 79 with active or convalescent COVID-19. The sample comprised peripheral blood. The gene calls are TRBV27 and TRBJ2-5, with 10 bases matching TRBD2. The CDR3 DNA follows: TGTGCCAGCAGTTTAGAAGCGGGACTAGCGATGGAGACCCAGTACTTC. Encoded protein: CASSLEAGLAMETQYF.